This note documents a single T cell receptor (beta chain) sequence. This record belongs to a study of shared clonotypes between healthy human individuals. Here immunoSEQ multiplex PCR was the method, and the copy in TCRdb shows in-frame clones only, minus some. The data hold under 2,500,000 clones, with more than 90% observed a single time. This clonotype was obtained from a young man in good health. Sequenced: naive CD4+ T cells sorted from blood. Regarding subset: CD45RA+ positively selected.

The chain's CDR3 is CASSLDFRATNEKLFF. CDR3 nucleotide sequence: TGTGCCAGCAGCTTAGATTTCAGGGCAACTAATGAAAAACTGTTTTTT. This sequence joins TRBV7-2 and TRBJ1-4; perhaps TRBD1 as D (5 bases). The germline gives CDR1 SGHTA, CDR2 FQGNSA. The CDR3 loop spans 16 amino acids. Deletions cut 1 base from V and 0 bases from J, with 9 bases between.